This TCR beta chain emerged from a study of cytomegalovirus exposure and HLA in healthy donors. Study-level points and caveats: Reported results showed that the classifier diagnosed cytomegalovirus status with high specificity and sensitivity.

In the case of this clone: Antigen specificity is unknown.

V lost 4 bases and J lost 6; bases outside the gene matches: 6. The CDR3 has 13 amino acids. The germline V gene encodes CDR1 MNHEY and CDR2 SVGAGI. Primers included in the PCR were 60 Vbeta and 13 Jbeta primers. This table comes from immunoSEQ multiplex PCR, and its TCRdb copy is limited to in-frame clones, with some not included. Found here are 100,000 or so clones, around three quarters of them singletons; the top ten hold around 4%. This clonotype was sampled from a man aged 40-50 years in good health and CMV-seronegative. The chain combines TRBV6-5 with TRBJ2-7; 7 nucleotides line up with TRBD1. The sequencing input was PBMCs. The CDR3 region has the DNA TGTGCCAGCAGTTCCAGACAGGGCCGCGAGCAGTACTTC. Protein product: CASSSRQGREQYF.